The entry below gives a single T cell receptor beta chain sequence along with its context. Its specificity is unknown. The data stem from a study of PD-1 blockade in classical Hodgkin lymphoma. Study results and limitations: What drove the repertoire differences, possibly disease activity or prior therapy, has not been defined. Unlike CD8+ TCR diversity, which did not rise significantly by C4D1, CD4+ TCR diversity did.

CDR1 LNHDA and CDR2 SQIVND come from the germline V gene (reference sequence). The CDR3 consists of 15 residues. Trimming stripped 3 bases from V and 0 bases from J, with 11 bases between. Patients all relapsed after autologous stem cell transplantation, and there was variation in brentuximab vedotin exposure. Thawed PBMCs underwent magnetic negative selection to yield purified CD4+ T cells. TCRdb's copy holds only in-frame clones and misses some; the assay was immunoSEQ multiplex PCR. Among about 27,000 clones listed, over 65% were seen once. The chain is built from TRBV19 and TRBJ1-2; the D gene is possibly TRBD1 (6 bases). Source: CD4+ T cells from blood, taken at baseline. This clonotype originated in a human donor with classical Hodgkin lymphoma. DNA of the CDR3: TGTGCCAGTAGTATCGGGGGGGCTGCTAACTATGGCTACACCTTC. Translation: CASSIGGAANYGYTF.